This T cell receptor beta chain was captured by sequencing in a study of blood T cell repertoires in COVID-19. The table came from immunoSEQ multiplex PCR; TCRdb's copy has only in-frame clones and leaves some out. In the table there are 150,000 or so clones, 84% of which are singletons. This CDR3 comprises 15 residues. Per germline, CDR1 SGHTA and CDR2 FQGNSA. V shed 7 bases and J 2 bases; nucleotides not matched to a gene: 7. The sample was peripheral blood. The V call is TRBV7-2, the J call TRBJ1-4; the match to TRBD1 covers 7 bases. This TCR was sampled from a human donor in a cohort sampled during active COVID-19. CDR3 region: CASKQTGRTNEKLFF. The CDR3 nucleotides are TGTGCCAGCAAACAGACAGGGCGGACTAATGAAAAACTGTTTTTT. The complete variable domain, with remaining parts taken from reference TRBV7-2 and TRBJ1-4, reads GAGVSQSPSNKVTEKGKDVELRCDPISGHTALYWYRQSLGQGLEFLIYFQGNSAPDKSGLPSDRFSAERTGGSVSTLTIQRTQQEDSAVYLCASKQTGRTNEKLFFGSGTQLSVL.